Listed below are T cell receptor beta chains from one sample, sequenced in a study of beta chain features in type 1 diabetes. Produced via immunoSEQ multiplex PCR; TCRdb's table is partial and in-frame only. The sample records some 700,000 clones, 13% being singletons. The specimen was naive CD4+ T cells from blood. Receptor source: a young man with type 1 diabetes. Each CDR3 is given with its conserved first and last residue. Fields, in order: clone size, J gene, D gene, V gene, CDR3 protein, CDR3 DNA. D genes are given only for firm matches. Only some rows state a clone size, as once, few, many or a class for expanded clones.

size: NA
J: TRBJ2-7
D: NA
V: TRBV5-6
CDR3: CASSAGQRGYEQYF
DNA: TGTGCCAGCAGCGCGGGACAGAGAGGCTACGAGCAGTACTTC

size: NA
J: TRBJ2-3
D: NA
V: TRBV18
CDR3: CASSRTDTQYF
DNA: TGTGCCAGCTCCCGGACAGATACGCAGTATTTT

size: few
J: TRBJ2-1
D: TRBD2
V: TRBV4-1
CDR3: CASSQESSGASYNEQFF
DNA: TGCGCCAGCAGCCAAGAGAGTAGCGGGGCTTCCTACAATGAGCAGTTCTTC

size: NA
J: TRBJ2-7
D: NA
V: TRBV5-6
CDR3: CASSPQGFYEQYF
DNA: TGTGCCAGCAGCCCGCAGGGGTTCTACGAGCAGTACTTC

size: NA
J: TRBJ1-1
D: TRBD1
V: TRBV20-1
CDR3: CSAKVGQGAFF
DNA: TGCAGTGCTAAGGTGGGACAGGGAGCTTTCTTT

size: NA
J: TRBJ1-1
D: NA
V: TRBV7-9
CDR3: CASSLTNEAFF
DNA: TGTGCCAGCAGCCTTACAAATGAAGCTTTCTTT

size: few
J: TRBJ2-7
D: NA
V: TRBV7-9
CDR3: CASSLAPTRALYEQYF
DNA: TGTGCCAGCAGCTTAGCCCCCACTAGGGCCCTCTACGAGCAGTACTTC

size: few
J: TRBJ2-5
D: NA
V: TRBV11-2
CDR3: CASSFREAVETQYF
DNA: TGTGCCAGCAGCTTTAGGGAGGCAGTAGAGACCCAGTACTTC

size: few
J: TRBJ1-2
D: NA
V: TRBV7-9
CDR3: CASSAKGDYGYTF
DNA: TGTGCCAGCAGCGCCAAGGGGGACTATGGCTACACCTTC

size: few
J: TRBJ2-7
D: NA
V: TRBV6-5
CDR3: CASTAGRGLEQYF
DNA: TGTGCCAGCACCGCTGGCCGGGGGCTCGAGCAGTACTTC

size: few
J: TRBJ1-2
D: NA
V: TRBV29-1
CDR3: CSTGTLYGYTF
DNA: TGCAGCACCGGGACACTCTATGGCTACACCTTC

size: few
J: TRBJ1-6
D: TRBD1
V: TRBV2
CDR3: CASSLRADRGNLHF
DNA: TGTGCCAGCTCACTCCGGGCTGACAGGGGTAACCTCCACTTT

size: NA
J: TRBJ2-5
D: NA
V: TRBV6-1
CDR3: CATRGLTGETQYF
DNA: TGTGCCACCAGGGGTCTAACGGGAGAGACCCAGTACTTC

size: NA
J: TRBJ1-2
D: TRBD1
V: TRBV2
CDR3: CASTPGGIGYTF
DNA: TGTGCCAGCACCCCAGGGGGTATTGGCTACACCTTC

size: few
J: TRBJ2-3
D: NA
V: TRBV29-1
CDR3: CSGTRGNTDTQYF
DNA: TGCAGCGGGACCAGGGGAAATACAGATACGCAGTATTTT

size: once
J: TRBJ1-2
D: TRBD1
V: TRBV6-5
CDR3: CASRRDRVPSYGYTF
DNA: TGTGCCAGCAGACGTGACAGGGTCCCGAGCTATGGCTACACCTTC

size: few
J: TRBJ2-1
D: TRBD1
V: TRBV29-1
CDR3: CSVDRDRGIHEQFF
DNA: TGCAGCGTTGACCGGGACAGGGGGATCCATGAGCAGTTCTTC

size: NA
J: TRBJ2-2
D: TRBD1
V: TRBV10-1
CDR3: CASSESGTGNTGELFF
DNA: TGCGCCAGCAGTGAGTCCGGGACAGGGAACACCGGGGAGCTGTTTTTT

size: NA
J: TRBJ1-1
D: TRBD1
V: TRBV11-3
CDR3: CASSLSGGGTEAFF
DNA: TGTGCCAGCAGCTTATCAGGGGGGGGCACTGAAGCTTTCTTT

size: NA
J: TRBJ2-7
D: TRBD1
V: TRBV30
CDR3: CAWSTGYEQYF
DNA: TGTGCCTGGTCGACAGGGTACGAGCAGTACTTC

size: NA
J: TRBJ1-2
D: NA
V: TRBV19
CDR3: CARSAAANYGYTF
DNA: TGTGCCAGATCCGCCGCGGCTAACTATGGCTACACCTTC

size: NA
J: TRBJ2-2
D: NA
V: TRBV19
CDR3: CASNRIKGVLLTGELFF
DNA: TGTGCCTCCAACCGAATAAAGGGGGTCCTCTTAACCGGGGAGCTGTTTTTT

size: NA
J: TRBJ2-1
D: NA
V: TRBV7-2
CDR3: CASSLDLASEQFF
DNA: TGTGCCAGCAGCTTAGATCTAGCGAGCGAGCAGTTCTTC

size: few
J: TRBJ1-4
D: TRBD1
V: TRBV7-7
CDR3: CASSLQGGTNEKLFF
DNA: TGTGCTAGCAGCTTACAGGGGGGAACTAATGAAAAACTGTTTTTT

size: NA
J: TRBJ1-2
D: NA
V: TRBV18
CDR3: CASSPARENYGYTF
DNA: TGTGCCAGCTCACCAGCCAGGGAAAATTATGGCTACACCTTC

size: NA
J: TRBJ2-2
D: NA
V: TRBV14
CDR3: CASSQLISNTGELFF
DNA: TGTGCCAGCAGCCAACTCATTTCTAACACCGGGGAGCTGTTTTTT

size: few
J: TRBJ1-6
D: NA
V: TRBV6-5
CDR3: CASSLWDSPLHF
DNA: TGTGCCAGCAGTTTATGGGATTCACCCCTCCACTTT

size: NA
J: TRBJ1-2
D: TRBD1
V: TRBV30
CDR3: CAWDRTGTGNGYTF
DNA: TGTGCCTGGGACCGAACCGGGACAGGGAACGGCTACACCTTC

size: NA
J: TRBJ1-2
D: NA
V: TRBV4-1
CDR3: CASSQDNVGVANYGYTF
DNA: TGCGCCAGCAGCCAAGATAACGTAGGGGTTGCTAACTATGGCTACACCTTC

size: NA
J: TRBJ2-1
D: NA
V: TRBV6-5
CDR3: CASSYSDGGSYNEQFF
DNA: TGTGCCAGCAGTTACTCAGATGGAGGCTCCTACAATGAGCAGTTCTTC

size: NA
J: TRBJ2-3
D: NA
V: TRBV5-1
CDR3: CASSQGTAPTDTQYF
DNA: TGCGCCAGCAGCCAGGGGACGGCCCCCACAGATACGCAGTATTTT

size: few
J: TRBJ2-1
D: NA
V: TRBV5-1
CDR3: CASRGKEQFF
DNA: TGCGCCAGCAGGGGGAAGGAGCAGTTCTTC

size: few
J: TRBJ2-4
D: NA
V: TRBV18
CDR3: CASSPDPIQNIQYF
DNA: TGTGCCAGCTCACCTGACCCGATTCAAAACATTCAGTACTTC

size: few
J: TRBJ2-7
D: NA
V: TRBV30
CDR3: CAWSVRGAREQYF
DNA: TGTGCCTGGAGTGTAAGGGGCGCGAGGGAGCAGTACTTC

size: few
J: TRBJ2-7
D: NA
V: TRBV10-3
CDR3: CAISGGTRASYEQYF
DNA: TGTGCCATCAGTGGGGGGACAAGAGCCTCCTACGAGCAGTACTTC

size: NA
J: TRBJ1-5
D: TRBD1
V: TRBV6-5
CDR3: CASSGEGQGYQPQHF
DNA: TGTGCCAGCAGTGGAGAGGGACAGGGGTATCAGCCCCAGCATTTT

size: few
J: TRBJ2-3
D: TRBD2
V: TRBV11-3
CDR3: CASSLGVSGVTDTQYF
DNA: TGTGCCAGCAGCTTAGGGGTTAGCGGGGTCACAGATACGCAGTATTTT

size: NA
J: TRBJ2-5
D: NA
V: TRBV6-1
CDR3: CASSKGRQQETQYF
DNA: TGTGCCAGCAGTAAGGGTCGTCAGCAAGAGACCCAGTACTTC

size: few
J: TRBJ1-1
D: NA
V: TRBV5-4
CDR3: CASSMVMNTEAFF
DNA: TGTGCCAGCAGCATGGTAATGAACACTGAAGCTTTCTTT

size: few
J: TRBJ2-5
D: NA
V: TRBV18
CDR3: CASSPVEETQYF
DNA: TGTGCCAGCTCACCAGTGGAAGAGACCCAGTACTTC

size: NA
J: TRBJ1-5
D: NA
V: TRBV28
CDR3: CASSLFLRGVSQPQHF
DNA: TGTGCCAGCAGTTTATTTCTTCGGGGGGTTAGTCAGCCCCAGCATTTT

size: NA
J: TRBJ2-4
D: NA
V: TRBV7-3
CDR3: CASSSPTTNIQYF
DNA: TGTGCCAGCAGCTCACCGACTACCAACATTCAGTACTTC

size: few
J: TRBJ2-7
D: NA
V: TRBV28
CDR3: CASSLRDGRSYEQYF
DNA: TGTGCCAGCAGCCTGAGGGATGGACGGTCCTACGAGCAGTACTTC

size: few
J: TRBJ2-1
D: NA
V: TRBV2
CDR3: CASSESRAWNEQFF
DNA: TGTGCCAGCAGTGAATCCAGGGCCTGGAATGAGCAGTTCTTC

size: NA
J: TRBJ2-5
D: TRBD2
V: TRBV25-1
CDR3: CASSESSGAQETQYF
DNA: TGTGCCAGCAGTGAATCGAGCGGGGCCCAAGAGACCCAGTACTTC

size: few
J: TRBJ1-5
D: NA
V: TRBV30
CDR3: CAWKSGNQPQHF
DNA: TGTGCCTGGAAATCGGGCAATCAGCCCCAGCATTTT

size: few
J: TRBJ1-1
D: TRBD1
V: TRBV2
CDR3: CASSLRQGSSTEAFF
DNA: TGTGCCAGCAGTCTGCGACAGGGAAGCAGTACTGAAGCTTTCTTT